Listed below are T cell receptor beta chains from one sample, sequenced in a study of a mutant IDH1 vaccine in newly diagnosed glioma. This table comes from immunoSEQ multiplex PCR, and its TCRdb copy is limited to in-frame clones, with some not included. The sample carries 30,000 or so clones, roughly four fifths recorded once. No antigens are known for them. Here the sequenced sample was PBMCs, taken from a glioma patient whose treatment included an IDH1 peptide vaccine. The receptors were gathered from a man aged 25-40 years with glioma. The CDR3 runs from the conserved cysteine through the conserved F or W. A D gene is named only where the DNA matches it firmly. The size field is filled for only some rows; it gives once, few, many or a size class.

j_call,d_call,clone_size,v_call,cdr3_nt,cdr3_aa
TRBJ2-7,.,once,TRBV30,TGTGCCTGGAGGAGGCGGGAAGAAGGGTCGGAGCAGTACTTC,CAWRRREEGSEQYF
TRBJ1-2,TRBD1,.,TRBV2,TGTGCCACCTCCGGGACAGGGGTTAACTATGGCTACACCTTC,CATSGTGVNYGYTF
TRBJ2-5,TRBD1,.,TRBV29-1,TGCAGCGTTGACGGAGGGGACAGGGCACAAGAGACCCAGTACTTC,CSVDGGDRAQETQYF
TRBJ1-2,TRBD1,.,TRBV18,TGTGCCAGCTCACCCGGGACAGGATCTTTCAACTATGGCTACACCTTC,CASSPGTGSFNYGYTF
TRBJ1-4,.,once,TRBV5-5,TGTGCCAGCAGCCCGAACCCAACAGGGCCCTGGGAAAAACTGTTTTTT,CASSPNPTGPWEKLFF
TRBJ1-2,.,.,TRBV19,TGTGCCAGTAGTGGGGGTGAGGCTAACTATGGCTACACCTTC,CASSGGEANYGYTF
TRBJ2-2,TRBD2,.,TRBV9,TGTGCCAGCAGCCCGACTAGCGGGAGTACCGGGGAGCTGTTTTTT,CASSPTSGSTGELFF
TRBJ1-1,TRBD1,.,TRBV7-2,TGTGCCAGCAGCCGTGGGACAGGGTGGGGCACTGAAGCTTTCTTT,CASSRGTGWGTEAFF
TRBJ1-4,.,.,TRBV10-2,TGCGCCAGCAGTGCTGTGGACAGAGATAATGAAAAACTGTTTTTT,CASSAVDRDNEKLFF
TRBJ1-4,TRBD1,.,TRBV30,TGTGCCTGGACGACGACAGGGGGCGGTGAAAAACTGTTTTTT,CAWTTTGGGEKLFF
TRBJ1-1,.,few,TRBV14,TGTGCCAGCAGCCAGGGCCTCAGGAGGAACACTGAAGCTTTCTTT,CASSQGLRRNTEAFF
TRBJ1-1,.,few,TRBV6-5,TGTGCCAGCAGTTATCCTCCGACCGCATTCTTT,CASSYPPTAFF
TRBJ2-3,.,.,TRBV7-6,TGTGCCAGCACCTTGAGCGCGGCTAGCACAGATACGCAGTATTTT,CASTLSAASTDTQYF
TRBJ1-2,.,.,TRBV5-4,TGTGCCAGCAGCCTTGGGACGGACTTTCAAATGGGCTATGGCTACACCTTC,CASSLGTDFQMGYGYTF
TRBJ2-1,TRBD2,.,TRBV7-8,TGTGCCAGCAGCTACGGGACTAGCGGGTCCTACAATGAGCAGTTCTTC,CASSYGTSGSYNEQFF
TRBJ1-1,.,once,TRBV4-2,TGTGCCAGCAGCCAAGACGCAGGACAGAACACTGAAGCTTTCTTT,CASSQDAGQNTEAFF
TRBJ1-4,TRBD1,.,TRBV30,TGTGCCTGGAGTGCCGGGACAGGACCTAATGAAAAACTGTTTTTT,CAWSAGTGPNEKLFF
TRBJ1-1,.,.,TRBV11-2,TGTGCCAGCAGCTTAGCGTACGAAATGAACACTGAAGCTTTCTTT,CASSLAYEMNTEAFF
TRBJ2-1,.,.,TRBV14,TGTGCCAGCAGCCTCGGGATTAAGTACAATGAGCAGTTCTTC,CASSLGIKYNEQFF
TRBJ2-3,TRBD2,.,TRBV6-1,TGTGCCAGCAGTGAAATTTCGGGACTAGGGTACCTCCCCACAGATACGCAGTATTTT,CASSEISGLGYLPTDTQYF
TRBJ2-7,.,.,TRBV19,TGTGCCAGTAGTATAGTCGGAGAGTACACCATCTACGAGCAGTACTTC,CASSIVGEYTIYEQYF
TRBJ1-6,.,.,TRBV2,TGTGCCAGCAGTGAACCGTCACCCCTCCACTTT,CASSEPSPLHF
TRBJ2-5,.,.,TRBV5-1,TGCGCCAGCAGCCAGGGCAAGGGGCCAGGGCAAGAGACCCAGTACTTC,CASSQGKGPGQETQYF
TRBJ1-1,TRBD1,.,TRBV2,TGTGCCAGCACTTGGACAGGGCGCACTGAAGCTTTCTTT,CASTWTGRTEAFF
TRBJ1-1,.,few,TRBV13,TGTGCCAGCAGCATAGGGGGGCAAGCTGAAGCTTTCTTT,CASSIGGQAEAFF
TRBJ1-4,.,.,TRBV2,TGTGCCAGCAGTGAAGCGCGCGGGGTTAAGGTGTTTTTT,CASSEARGVKVFF
TRBJ2-1,.,once,TRBV18,TGTGCCAGCTCACTTAATTCGGGGAATAATGAGCAGTTCTTC,CASSLNSGNNEQFF
TRBJ1-5,TRBD1,few,TRBV4-1,TGCGCCAGCAGCGTGACAGGGGATCGGCAGCCCCAGCATTTT,CASSVTGDRQPQHF
TRBJ2-7,TRBD1,.,TRBV19,TGTGCCAGTAGGAGGGTACTGGGACAGGGTGCCTACGAGCAGTACTTC,CASRRVLGQGAYEQYF
TRBJ2-3,TRBD2,once,TRBV4-1,TGCGCCAGCAGCCAAGCTCGACTAGCCGCAAATACGCAGTATTTT,CASSQARLAANTQYF
TRBJ2-7,TRBD1,.,TRBV30,TGTGCCTGGAGTGCCGGGACAGGGGGCTACGAGCAGTACTTC,CAWSAGTGGYEQYF
TRBJ1-2,.,.,TRBV5-1,TGCGCCACATCTGGGGGCCCGAACTATGGCTACACCTTC,CATSGGPNYGYTF
TRBJ2-2,.,.,TRBV5-1,TGCGCCAGCAGCTTGGAGGGACTTAACACCGGGGAGCTGTTTTTT,CASSLEGLNTGELFF
TRBJ2-5,TRBD2,.,TRBV5-1,TGCGCCAGCAGCCCGACTAGCGGGAGTTCGGGGACCCAGTACTTC,CASSPTSGSSGTQYF
TRBJ2-2,TRBD2,.,TRBV9,TGTGCCAGCAGTCATAGCGGGAGTAACACCGGGGAGCTGTTTTTT,CASSHSGSNTGELFF
TRBJ2-7,.,.,TRBV18,TGTGCCAGCTCACTGACTAGCTCCTACGAGCAGTACTTC,CASSLTSSYEQYF
TRBJ1-1,.,.,TRBV28,TGTGCCAGCATCCCCTCCGGGGGTATACGATGGAGTGCTGAAGCTTTCTTT,CASIPSGGIRWSAEAFF
TRBJ2-3,TRBD1,.,TRBV6-1,TGTGCCAGCACCGAAGGGGGCGCAGATACGCAGTATTTT,CASTEGGADTQYF
TRBJ2-7,.,.,TRBV4-1,TGCGCCAGCAGCCAAGTGGATGGGCCTTTAGGCTACGAGCAGTACTTC,CASSQVDGPLGYEQYF
TRBJ1-4,TRBD1,few,TRBV7-8,TGTGCCAGCAGCTCCTTCCCGGGACAGCAAAATGAAAAACTGTTTTTT,CASSSFPGQQNEKLFF
TRBJ2-2,.,.,TRBV19,TGTGCCAGTAGTATTAAAGGCGGGTCGGCCACCGGGGAGCTGTTTTTT,CASSIKGGSATGELFF
TRBJ2-5,TRBD2,once,TRBV4-1,TGCGCCAGCAGCCAGCAGGGGACTAGCGGGATTGAGACCCAGTACTTC,CASSQQGTSGIETQYF
TRBJ2-5,.,.,TRBV19,TGTGCCAGTAGTATCCGATGGGGTGGAGAGACCCAGTACTTC,CASSIRWGGETQYF
TRBJ2-7,TRBD1,.,TRBV7-9,TGTGCCAGCAGCATAACCGGGACAGACTACGAGCAGTACTTC,CASSITGTDYEQYF
TRBJ1-2,.,few,TRBV7-2,TGTGCCAGCAGCCCCCAGGGTGCCAACTATGGCTACACCTTC,CASSPQGANYGYTF
TRBJ1-2,.,few,TRBV4-3,TGCGCCAGCAGCCAAGAGAACAGTTTCCTCGATGGCTACACCTTC,CASSQENSFLDGYTF
TRBJ2-3,.,.,TRBV4-1,TGCGCCAGCAGCCAAGATGCAGGTACCAGGGGAGATACGCAGTATTTT,CASSQDAGTRGDTQYF
TRBJ2-7,.,.,TRBV4-1,TGCGCCAGCAGCCAAGTTTACGGGGAGCAGTACTTC,CASSQVYGEQYF
TRBJ2-7,.,.,TRBV2,TGTGCCAGCAGTGAACGGAGGGTGAGGTACGAGCAGTACTTC,CASSERRVRYEQYF
TRBJ2-7,TRBD1,.,TRBV28,TGTGCCAGCAGTTTGACGGACCGGGACAGGGTGGACGAGCAGTACTTC,CASSLTDRDRVDEQYF
TRBJ1-2,TRBD1,.,TRBV5-1,TGCGCCAGCAGCTTGGCCGAACAGGGGGGTGGCTACACCTTC,CASSLAEQGGGYTF
TRBJ2-1,.,once,TRBV19,TGTGCCAGTAGTATGATTTCCTGGCCCTACAATGAGCAGTTCTTC,CASSMISWPYNEQFF
TRBJ1-4,.,few,TRBV5-6,TGTGCCAGCAGCCCTAGGGGTGCAACTAATGAAAAACTGTTTTTT,CASSPRGATNEKLFF
TRBJ2-7,.,.,TRBV7-2,TGTGCCAGCAGCTTAGGACGGGGCGACGAGCAGTACTTC,CASSLGRGDEQYF